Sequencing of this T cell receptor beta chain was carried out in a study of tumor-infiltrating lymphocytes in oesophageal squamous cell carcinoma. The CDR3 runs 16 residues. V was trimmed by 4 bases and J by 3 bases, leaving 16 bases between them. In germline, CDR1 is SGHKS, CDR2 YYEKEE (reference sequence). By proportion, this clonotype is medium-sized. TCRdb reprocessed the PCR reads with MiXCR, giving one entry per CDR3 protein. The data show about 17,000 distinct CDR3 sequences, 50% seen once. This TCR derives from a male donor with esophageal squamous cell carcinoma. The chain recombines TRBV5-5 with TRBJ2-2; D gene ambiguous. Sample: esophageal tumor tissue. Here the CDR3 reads CASSLGLLADTGELFF. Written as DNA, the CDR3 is TGTGCCAGCAGCCTCGGGCTTCTCGCGGACACCGGGGAGCTGTTTTTT.